This T cell receptor beta chain is from a study of T cells in Graves' hyperthyroidism and ophthalmopathy. This clonotype was recorded many times. The blood sample dates from first hyperthyroidism diagnosis, preceding any ophthalmopathy symptoms. The CDR3 regions of TCR beta were amplified from RNA transcripts. Carried out on the TCR CDR3, a first-round RT-PCR used the HTBI primer set. TCRdb passed the multiplex PCR reads through MiXCR, listing each CDR3 protein once. The sample includes about 720,000 distinct CDR3 sequences, about 19% of them seen just once. Source material: blood. The receptor was isolated from a woman aged 50 to 65 with Graves' hyperthyroidism that later progressed to Graves' ophthalmopathy.

The CDR3 loop reads CASSIRETQYF. CDR3 nucleotides: TGTGCCAGCTCAATCCGTGAGACCCAGTACTTC. V is TRBV18 and J is TRBJ2-5, with no clear D. The CDR3 spans 11 residues. The V gene lost 5 bases and the J gene lost 5 bases, with 6 bases spanning the gap. Germline V lookup: CDR1 KGHSH, CDR2 LQKENI.